This TCR beta chain was sequenced for a study of CD4 T cells in relation to SARS-CoV-2 and coronaviruses. The study, taken as a whole, reports: In roughly 60% of donors, memory CD4+ clonotypes crossrecognized SARS-CoV-2 and at least one common cold coronavirus spike. According to naive versus memory sequencing, detected responses are memory recall, not newly primed.

With V trimmed by 2 bases and J by 3 bases, 12 bases remained unmatched. The CDR3 covers 18 residues. The V gene's germline CDR1 is MNHEY and CDR2 SMNVEV (reference sequence). TCRdb keeps only in-frame clones here, not all; method: immunoSEQ multiplex PCR. The repertoire holds about 56,000 clones, with about 90% as singletons. This clone was recorded once. Its specificity is unknown. Sequences were obtained from naive CD4+ T cells from PBMCs. Subset here: naive CD4+ T cells isolated by negative enrichment. The source of this sequence is an adult with COVID-19. The chain joins TRBV27 to TRBJ2-1, with TRBD1 identical over 8 bases. The chain's CDR3 is CASSLGQGARLGYNEQFF. CDR3 sequence (DNA): TGTGCCAGCAGTTTAGGTCAGGGGGCGAGGTTGGGCTACAATGAGCAGTTCTTC.